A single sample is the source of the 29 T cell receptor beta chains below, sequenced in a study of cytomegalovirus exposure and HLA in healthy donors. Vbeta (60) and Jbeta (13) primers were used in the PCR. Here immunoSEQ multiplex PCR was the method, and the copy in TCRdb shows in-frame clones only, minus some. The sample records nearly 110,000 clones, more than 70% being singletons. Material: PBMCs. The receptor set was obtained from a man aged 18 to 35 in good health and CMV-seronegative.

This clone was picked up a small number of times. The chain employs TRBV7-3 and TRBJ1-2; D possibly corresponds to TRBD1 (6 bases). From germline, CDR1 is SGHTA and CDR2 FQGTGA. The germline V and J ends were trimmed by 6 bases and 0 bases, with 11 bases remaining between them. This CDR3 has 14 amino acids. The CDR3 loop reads CASSRDTTNYGYTF. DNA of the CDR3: TGTGCCAGCAGTCGGGACACCACTAACTATGGCTACACCTTC.

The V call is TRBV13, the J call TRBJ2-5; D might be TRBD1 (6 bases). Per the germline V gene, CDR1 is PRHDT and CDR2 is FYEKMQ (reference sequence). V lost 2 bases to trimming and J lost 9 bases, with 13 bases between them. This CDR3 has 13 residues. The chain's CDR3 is CASSLSGQAPQYF. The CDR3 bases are TGTGCCAGCAGCTTATCGGGACAAGCTCCCCAGTACTTC.

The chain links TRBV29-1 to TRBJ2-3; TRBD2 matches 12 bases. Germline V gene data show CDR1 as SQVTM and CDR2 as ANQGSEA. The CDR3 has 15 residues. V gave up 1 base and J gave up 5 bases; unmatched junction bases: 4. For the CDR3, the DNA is TGCAGCGTTGAAGCTAGCGGGGGGGCGGTAGATACGCAGTATTTT. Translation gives CSVEASGGAVDTQYF.

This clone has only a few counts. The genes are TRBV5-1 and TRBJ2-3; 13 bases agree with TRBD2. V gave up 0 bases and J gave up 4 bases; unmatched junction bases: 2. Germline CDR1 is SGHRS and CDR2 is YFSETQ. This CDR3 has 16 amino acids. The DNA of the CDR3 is TGCGCCAGCAGCTTGGTAGGGACTAGCGGGGCAGATACGCAGTATTTT. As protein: CASSLVGTSGADTQYF.

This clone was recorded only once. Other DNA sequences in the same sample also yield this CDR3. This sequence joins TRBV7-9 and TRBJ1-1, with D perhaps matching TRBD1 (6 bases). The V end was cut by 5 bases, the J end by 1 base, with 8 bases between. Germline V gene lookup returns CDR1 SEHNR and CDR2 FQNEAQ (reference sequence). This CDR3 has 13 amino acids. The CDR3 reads CASSLTGNTEAFF. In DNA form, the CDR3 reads TGTGCCAGCAGCCTGACAGGGAACACTGAAGCTTTCTTT.

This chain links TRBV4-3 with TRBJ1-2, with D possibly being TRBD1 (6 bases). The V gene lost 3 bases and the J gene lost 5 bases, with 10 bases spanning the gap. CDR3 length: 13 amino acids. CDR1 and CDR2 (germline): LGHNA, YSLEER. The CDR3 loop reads CASSQTGLYGYTF. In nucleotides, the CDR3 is TGCGCCAGCAGCCAGACAGGATTATATGGCTACACCTTC.

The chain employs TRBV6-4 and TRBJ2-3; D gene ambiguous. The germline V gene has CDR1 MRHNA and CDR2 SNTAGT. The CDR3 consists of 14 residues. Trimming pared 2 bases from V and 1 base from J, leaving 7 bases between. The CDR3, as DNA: TGTGCCAGCAGTGACGGAGTCGGCACAGATACGCAGTATTTT. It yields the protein CASSDGVGTDTQYF.

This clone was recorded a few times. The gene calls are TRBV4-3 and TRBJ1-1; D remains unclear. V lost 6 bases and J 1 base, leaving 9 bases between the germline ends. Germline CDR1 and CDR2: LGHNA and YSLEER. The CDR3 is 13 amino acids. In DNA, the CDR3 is TGCGCCAGCAGTACTAACAAGAACACTGAAGCTTTCTTT. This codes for CASSTNKNTEAFF.

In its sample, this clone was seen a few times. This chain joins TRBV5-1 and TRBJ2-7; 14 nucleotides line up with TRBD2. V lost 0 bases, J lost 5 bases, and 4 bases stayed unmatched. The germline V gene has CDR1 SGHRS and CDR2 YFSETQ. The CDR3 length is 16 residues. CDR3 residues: CASSLGLAGGRNEQYF. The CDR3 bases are TGCGCCAGCAGCTTGGGACTAGCGGGGGGGCGTAACGAGCAGTACTTC.

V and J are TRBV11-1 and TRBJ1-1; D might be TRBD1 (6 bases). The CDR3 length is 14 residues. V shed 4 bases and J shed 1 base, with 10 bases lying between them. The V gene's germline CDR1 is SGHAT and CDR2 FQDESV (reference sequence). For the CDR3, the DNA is TGTGCCAGCAGCTCCAGGGGTTGGAACACTGAAGCTTTCTTT. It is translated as CASSSRGWNTEAFF.

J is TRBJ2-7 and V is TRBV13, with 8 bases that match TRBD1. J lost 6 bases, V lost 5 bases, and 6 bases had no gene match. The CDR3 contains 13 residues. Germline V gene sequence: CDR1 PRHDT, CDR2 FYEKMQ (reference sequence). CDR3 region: CASSPVTGVEQYF. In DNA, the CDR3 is TGTGCCAGCAGCCCAGTGACAGGGGTCGAGCAGTACTTC.

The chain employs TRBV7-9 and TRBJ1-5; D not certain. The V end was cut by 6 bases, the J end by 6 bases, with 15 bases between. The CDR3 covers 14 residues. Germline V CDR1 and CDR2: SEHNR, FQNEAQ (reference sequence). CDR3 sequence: CASRSGGGIQPQHF. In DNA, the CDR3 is TGTGCCAGCAGATCCGGAGGAGGGATTCAGCCCCAGCATTTT.

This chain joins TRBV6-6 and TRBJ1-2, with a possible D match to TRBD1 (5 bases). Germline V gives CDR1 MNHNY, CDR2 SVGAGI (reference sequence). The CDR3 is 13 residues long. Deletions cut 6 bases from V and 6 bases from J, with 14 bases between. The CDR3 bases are TGTGCCAGCAGCCCCAGCGGGGGGGATGGCTACACCTTC. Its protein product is CASSPSGGDGYTF.

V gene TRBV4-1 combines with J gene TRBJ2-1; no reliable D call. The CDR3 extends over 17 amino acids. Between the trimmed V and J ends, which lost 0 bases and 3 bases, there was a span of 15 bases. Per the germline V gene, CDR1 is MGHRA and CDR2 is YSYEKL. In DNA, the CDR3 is TGCGCCAGCAGCCAAGACCCTGGTTCAGCGCGCTACAATGAGCAGTTCTTC. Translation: CASSQDPGSARYNEQFF.

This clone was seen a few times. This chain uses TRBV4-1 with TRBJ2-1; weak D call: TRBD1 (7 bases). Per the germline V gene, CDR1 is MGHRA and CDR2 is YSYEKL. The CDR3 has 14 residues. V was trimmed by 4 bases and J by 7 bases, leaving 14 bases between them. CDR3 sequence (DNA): TGCGCCAGCAGCCCTCTGACAGGGACTAATGAGCAGTTCTTC. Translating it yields CASSPLTGTNEQFF.

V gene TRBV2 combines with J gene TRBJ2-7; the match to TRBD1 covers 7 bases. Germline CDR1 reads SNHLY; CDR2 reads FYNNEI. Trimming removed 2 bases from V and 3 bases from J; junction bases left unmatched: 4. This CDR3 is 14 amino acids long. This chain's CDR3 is CASSEKAGGYEQYF. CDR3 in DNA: TGTGCCAGCAGTGAAAAAGCAGGGGGCTACGAGCAGTACTTC.

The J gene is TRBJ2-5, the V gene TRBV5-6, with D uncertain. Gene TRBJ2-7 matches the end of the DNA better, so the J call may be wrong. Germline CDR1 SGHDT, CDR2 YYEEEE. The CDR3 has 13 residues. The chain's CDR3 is CASSLQKAYEQYF. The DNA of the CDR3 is TGTGCCAGCAGCCTACAGAAAGCCTACGAGCAGTACTTC.

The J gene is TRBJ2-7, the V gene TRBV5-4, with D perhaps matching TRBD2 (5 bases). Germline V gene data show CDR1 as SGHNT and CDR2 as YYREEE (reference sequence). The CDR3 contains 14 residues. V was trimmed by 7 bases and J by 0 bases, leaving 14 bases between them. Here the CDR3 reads CASAPDLASYEQYF. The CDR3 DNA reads TGTGCCAGCGCCCCGGACTTAGCCTCCTACGAGCAGTACTTC. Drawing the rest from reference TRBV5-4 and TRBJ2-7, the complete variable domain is ETGVTQSPTHLIKTRGQQVTLRCSSQSGHNTVSWYQQALGQGPQFIFQYYREEENGRGNFPPRFSGLQFPNYSSELNVNALELDDSALYLCASAPDLASYEQYFGPGTRLTVT.

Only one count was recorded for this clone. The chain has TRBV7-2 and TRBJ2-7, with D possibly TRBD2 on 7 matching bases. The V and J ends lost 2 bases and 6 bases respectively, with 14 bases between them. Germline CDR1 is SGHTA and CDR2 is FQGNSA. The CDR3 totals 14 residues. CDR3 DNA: TGTGCCAGCAGCTTACAGGGAGGGGGGTCCGAGCAGTACTTC. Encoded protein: CASSLQGGGSEQYF.

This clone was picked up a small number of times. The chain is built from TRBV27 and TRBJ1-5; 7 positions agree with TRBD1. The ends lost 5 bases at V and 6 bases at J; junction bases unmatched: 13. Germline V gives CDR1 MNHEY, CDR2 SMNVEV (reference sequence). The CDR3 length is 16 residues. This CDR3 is CASSPRTGGLSQPQHF. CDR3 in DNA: TGTGCCAGCAGTCCGCGGACAGGCGGTTTGAGTCAGCCCCAGCATTTT.

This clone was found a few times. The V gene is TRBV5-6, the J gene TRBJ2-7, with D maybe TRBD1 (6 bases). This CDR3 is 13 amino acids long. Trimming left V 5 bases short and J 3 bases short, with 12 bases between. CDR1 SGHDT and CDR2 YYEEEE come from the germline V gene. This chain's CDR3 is CASSGTHLYEQYF. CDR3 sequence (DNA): TGTGCCAGCAGTGGGACACATCTCTACGAGCAGTACTTC.

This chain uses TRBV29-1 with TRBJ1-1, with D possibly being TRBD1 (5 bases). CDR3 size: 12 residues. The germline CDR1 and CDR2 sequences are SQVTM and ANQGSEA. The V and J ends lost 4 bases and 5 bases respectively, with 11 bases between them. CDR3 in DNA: TGCAGCGTTGTTGCGGGGCGGACTGAAGCTTTCTTT. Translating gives CSVVAGRTEAFF. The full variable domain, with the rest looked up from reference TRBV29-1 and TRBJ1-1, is SAVISQKPSRDICQRGTSLTIQCQVDSQVTMMFWYRQQPGQSLTLIATANQGSEATYESGFVIDKFPISRPNLTFSTLTVSNMSPEDSSIYLCSVVAGRTEAFFGQGTRLTVV.

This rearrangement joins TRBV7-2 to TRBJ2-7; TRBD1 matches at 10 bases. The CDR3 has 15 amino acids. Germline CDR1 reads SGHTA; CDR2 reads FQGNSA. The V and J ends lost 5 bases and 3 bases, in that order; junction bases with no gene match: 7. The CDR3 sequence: CASSTRQGASYEQYF. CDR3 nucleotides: TGTGCCAGCAGCACCCGACAGGGGGCGAGCTACGAGCAGTACTTC.

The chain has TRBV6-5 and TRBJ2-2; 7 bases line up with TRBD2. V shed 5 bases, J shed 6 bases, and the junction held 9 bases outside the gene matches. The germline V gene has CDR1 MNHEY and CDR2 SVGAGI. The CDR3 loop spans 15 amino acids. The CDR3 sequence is CASSVTSQGPGELFF. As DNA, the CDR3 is TGTGCCAGCAGTGTGACTAGCCAGGGTCCCGGGGAGCTGTTTTTT.

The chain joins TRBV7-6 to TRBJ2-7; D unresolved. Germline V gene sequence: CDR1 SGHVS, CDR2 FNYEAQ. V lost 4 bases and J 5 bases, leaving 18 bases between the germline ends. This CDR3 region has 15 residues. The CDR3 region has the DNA TGTGCCAGCAGCTCCTCCGGCGGAACGTCCCACGAGCAGTACTTC. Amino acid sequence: CASSSSGGTSHEQYF.

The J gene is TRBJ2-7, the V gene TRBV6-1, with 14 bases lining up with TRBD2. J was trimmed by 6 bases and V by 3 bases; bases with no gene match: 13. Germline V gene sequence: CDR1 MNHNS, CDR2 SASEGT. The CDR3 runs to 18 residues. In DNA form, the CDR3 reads TGTGCCAGCAGTGACCCGACTAGCGGGGGGGTTGGGTTTTGCGAGCAGTACTTC. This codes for CASSDPTSGGVGFCEQYF.

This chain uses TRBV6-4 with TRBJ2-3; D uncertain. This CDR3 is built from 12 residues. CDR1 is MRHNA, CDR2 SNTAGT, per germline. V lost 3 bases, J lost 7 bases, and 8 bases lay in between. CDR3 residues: CASSEGGNTQYF. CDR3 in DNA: TGTGCCAGCAGTGAAGGCGGAAATACGCAGTATTTT.

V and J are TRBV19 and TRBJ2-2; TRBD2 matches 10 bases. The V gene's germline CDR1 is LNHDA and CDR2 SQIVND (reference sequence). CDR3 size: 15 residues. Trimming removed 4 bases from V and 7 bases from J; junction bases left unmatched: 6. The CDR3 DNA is TGTGCCAGTAGTAATAAGCGGGGGGGCGTCGGGGAGCTGTTTTTT. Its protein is CASSNKRGGVGELFF.

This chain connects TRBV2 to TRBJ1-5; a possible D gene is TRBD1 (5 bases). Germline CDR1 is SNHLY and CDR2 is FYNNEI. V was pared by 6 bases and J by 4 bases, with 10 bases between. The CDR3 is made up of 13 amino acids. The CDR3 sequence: CASRKGANQPQHF. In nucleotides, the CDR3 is TGTGCCAGCAGGAAAGGGGCAAATCAGCCCCAGCATTTT.